A single sample gave rise to the 21 T cell receptor beta chains below, sequenced in a study of breast tumors, draining lymph nodes, adjacent tissues. A single record per CDR3 protein comes from TCRdb applying MiXCR to the multiplex PCR reads. In the table there are over 10,000 distinct CDR3 sequences, under 80% of which are singletons. The sequencing sample was made of tumor-adjacent breast tissue. These receptors originate from a female donor with breast cancer. Some clones in this sample may be carry-over from other donors' samples.

About this clonotype itself: This clone may be a read error of a much larger clone one base away. This chain connects TRBV6-2 or TRBV6-3 to TRBJ2-5; 8 bases align to TRBD1. The CDR3 runs to 14 residues. V was pared by 5 bases and J by 2 bases, with 4 bases of the junction left unmatched. Germline V gene sequence: CDR1 MNHEY, CDR2 SVGEGT. CDR3: CASSGTGTQETQYF. CDR3 DNA sequence: TGTGCCAGCAGTGGGACAGGTACTCAAGAGACCCAGTACTTC.

The CDR3 DNA follows: TGCAGTGCTACACCCGGACTAGCGGGAGTATACGAGCAGTACTTC. This codes for CSATPGLAGVYEQYF. V and J are TRBV20-1 and TRBJ2-7, with 13 bases identical to TRBD2. Germline V lookup: CDR1 DFQATT, CDR2 SNEGSKA (reference sequence). The CDR3 covers 15 residues. J gave up 4 bases and V 4 bases, and 7 bases lay outside the gene matches.

The table lists this clonotype with a count of one. The V call is TRBV24-1, the J call TRBJ2-7; 8 bases match TRBD1. CDR1 and CDR2 from the germline V gene are KGHDR and SFDVKD. V lost 9 bases, J lost 2 bases, and 8 bases stayed unmatched. The CDR3 is made up of 14 amino acids. In DNA, the CDR3 is TGTGCCACCGAATCGGACAGGGCCCCCTACGAGCAGTACTTC. Residues: CATESDRAPYEQYF.

By proportion, this clonotype is medium-sized. V usage is TRBV20-1 and J usage is TRBJ2-5; D is unresolved. V shed 1 base and J shed 5 bases, with 14 bases lying between them. The CDR3 covers 14 residues. CDR1 and CDR2 from the germline V gene are DFQATT and SNEGSKA (reference sequence). CDR3: CSARVGSRTETQYF. CDR3 DNA sequence: TGCAGTGCTAGAGTGGGCAGTCGCACGGAGACCCAGTACTTC.

This clonotype was observed many times. The chain uses TRBV5-6 and TRBJ2-1, with TRBD2 identical over 7 bases. CDR3 length equals 12 residues. Trimming cost V 3 bases and J 7 bases; bases outside gene matches: 1. Germline V lookup: CDR1 SGHDT, CDR2 YYEEEE. CDR3 protein: CASSSRENEQFF. The CDR3 nucleotides are TGTGCCAGCAGCTCGCGGGAGAATGAGCAGTTCTTC.

This chain connects TRBV15 to TRBJ2-5; no clear D gene. CDR3 length: 15 amino acids. Germline CDR1 LNHNV, CDR2 YYDKDF (reference sequence). Trimming left V 5 bases short and J 4 bases short, with 17 bases between. CDR3 sequence reads: CATSLGGMKGETQYF. DNA of the CDR3: TGTGCCACCAGCCTAGGCGGTATGAAGGGAGAGACCCAGTACTTC. Filled out from reference TRBV15 and TRBJ2-5, the complete variable domain reads DAMVIQNPRYQVTQFGKPVTLSCSQTLNHNVMYWYQQKSSQAPKLLFHYYDKDFNNEADTPDNFQSRRPNTSFCFLDIRSPGLGDTAMYLCATSLGGMKGETQYFGPGTRLLVL.

J is TRBJ2-7 and V is TRBV2, with 7 bases lining up with TRBD1. The CDR3 contains 16 residues. V was pared by 6 bases and J by 0 bases, with 11 bases of the junction left unmatched. Per the germline V gene, CDR1 is SNHLY and CDR2 is FYNNEI. CDR3 amino acids: CASRGGQAFASYEQYF. The CDR3 nucleotides read TGTGCCAGCAGGGGCGGACAGGCCTTCGCCTCCTACGAGCAGTACTTC.

The J gene is TRBJ2-3, the V gene TRBV5-4; 8 bases are shared with TRBD1. The CDR3 contains 15 residues. V lost 0 bases to trimming and J lost 4 bases; unmatched junction nucleotides: 4. Germline assignment: CDR1 SGHNT and CDR2 YYREEE (reference sequence). CDR3 coding DNA: TGTGCCAGCAGCTTGGGACAGGGGCGGGCAGATACGCAGTATTTT. Its protein product is CASSLGQGRADTQYF.

This clonotype came up many times. This chain links TRBV29-1 with TRBJ2-7, with D unresolved. This CDR3 is built from 13 residues. The V gene's germline CDR1 is SQVTM and CDR2 ANQGSEA. V was clipped by 3 bases and J by 9 bases, with 18 bases between them. The DNA for the CDR3 is TGCAGCGTTGACCTCGAGTGGACCGGGTTGCAGTACTTC. Translation: CSVDLEWTGLQYF.

This clonotype occurred once. A read error may explain this, as a much larger clone is one base away. V gene TRBV7-2 combines with J gene TRBJ2-7, with 7 bases that match TRBD2. There are 14 residues in the CDR3. Per germline, CDR1 SGHTA and CDR2 FQGNSA. The CDR3 protein is CTSSWTSLTYVQYF. The CDR3 coding sequence is TGTACCAGCAGCTGGACTAGTCTTACATACGTGCAGTACTTC.

The rearrangement uses TRBV2 and TRBJ2-1; 15 bases fit TRBD2. V dropped 4 bases and J dropped 7; count of bases not matched to a gene: 5. Looked up from germline, CDR1 is SNHLY and CDR2 is FYNNEI. This CDR3 comprises 16 residues. The CDR3 DNA follows: TGTGCCAGCAGTGGGACTAGCGGGAGGGCCCGTAATGAGCAGTTCTTC. Protein sequence: CASSGTSGRARNEQFF.

This clonotype was observed many times. This rearrangement joins TRBV2 to TRBJ2-5; 9 bases fit TRBD2. Germline loops: CDR1 SNHLY, CDR2 FYNNEI. V gave up 1 base and J gave up 4 bases; unmatched junction bases: 4. The CDR3 runs to 15 residues. For the CDR3, the DNA is TGTGCCAGCAGTGAAGAGGGAGCGGGAGGAGAGACCCAGTACTTC. This encodes CASSEEGAGGETQYF. The complete variable domain, with remaining parts taken from reference TRBV2 and TRBJ2-5, reads EPEVTQTPSHQVTQMGQEVILRCVPISNHLYFYWYRQILGQKVEFLVSFYNNEISEKSEIFDDQFSVERPDGSNFTLKIRSTKLEDSAMYFCASSEEGAGGETQYFGPGTRLLVL.

This clonotype is labeled as medium-sized. The rearrangement links TRBV20-1 to TRBJ2-3; D is unclear. The CDR3 is 12 residues long. V lost 2 bases and J lost 2, with 5 bases in between. Germline loops: CDR1 DFQATT, CDR2 SNEGSKA (reference sequence). CDR3 nucleotide sequence: TGCAGTGCTAGACTCCTCACAGATACGCAGTATTTT. Translation: CSARLLTDTQYF.

This clonotype is termed medium-sized (0.01 to 0.1%). This chain's CDR3 is CASSVGWTGSEPQHF. The CDR3, as DNA: TGTGCCAGCAGCGTCGGTTGGACAGGCTCAGAGCCCCAGCATTTT. V is TRBV9 and J is TRBJ1-5, with 7 bases aligning to TRBD1. CDR3 size: 15 residues. Trimming removed 2 bases from V and 8 bases from J; junction bases left unmatched: 10. Per the germline V gene, CDR1 is SGDLS and CDR2 is YYNGEE.

This clonotype was observed at least ten times. The chain is built from TRBV28 and TRBJ1-3; TRBD1 matches 7 bases. The CDR3 sequence is 16 residues long. Germline V lookup: CDR1 MDHEN, CDR2 SYDVKM. V dropped 3 bases and J dropped 0; count of bases not matched to a gene: 5. The CDR3 spells CASSFGQVVSGNTIYF. The CDR3 DNA reads TGTGCCAGCAGTTTCGGACAGGTCGTCTCTGGAAACACCATATATTTT.

This clonotype occurred many times. The genes are TRBV20-1 and TRBJ2-7; 12 bases line up with TRBD2. Per the germline V gene, CDR1 is DFQATT and CDR2 is SNEGSKA (reference sequence). The V segment lost 4 bases and the J segment 4 bases; nucleotides outside the gene matches: 5. This CDR3 is 14 amino acids long. The CDR3 reads CSAIRTSGNYEQYF. For the CDR3, the DNA is TGCAGTGCTATTCGGACTAGCGGGAATTACGAGCAGTACTTC.

This rearrangement joins TRBV5-1 to TRBJ2-5; 9 nucleotides align to TRBD2. The V and J ends lost 0 bases and 2 bases, in that order; junction bases with no gene match: 5. The CDR3 is 16 amino acids. Per germline, CDR1 SGHRS and CDR2 YFSETQ. The CDR3 region has the DNA TGCGCCAGCAGCTTGGGGGCTAGCGGGGCACAAGAGACCCAGTACTTC. This encodes CASSLGASGAQETQYF.

The rearrangement links TRBV11-3 to TRBJ2-2; 7 bases agree with TRBD2. Losses at the gene ends were 5 bases for V and 2 bases for J; bases not matched to a gene: 5. The CDR3 is 15 residues long. Germline V gives CDR1 SGHNT, CDR2 YENEEA. CDR3 region: CASSGGGYNTGELFF. CDR3 bases: TGTGCCAGCAGCGGGGGGGGGTACAACACCGGGGAGCTGTTTTTT.

Comments on this clonotype: A junction boundary mismatches the germline segment, possibly from a read error. The V gene is TRBV7-7, the J gene TRBJ2-5; 10 nucleotides line up with TRBD1. This CDR3 is 15 amino acids long. Germline V gene sequence: CDR1 SSHAT, CDR2 FNYEAQ (reference sequence). CDR3 coding DNA: TGTGCTAGCAGCTTAGGGACAGGGGTCGGAGAGACCCAGTACTTC. Translated, it gives CASSLGTGVGETQYF.

This clonotype was recorded only once. The chain recombines TRBV7-3 with TRBJ2-2; D not certain. V was pared by 1 base and J by 2 bases, with 11 bases between. CDR1 and CDR2 from the germline V gene are SGHTA and FQGTGA. This CDR3 has 16 residues. The CDR3 protein is CASSLNGDPNTGELFF. The CDR3 region has the DNA TGTGCCAGCAGCTTAAACGGAGACCCTAACACCGGGGAGCTGTTTTTT.

The rearrangement links TRBV19 to TRBJ2-7; weak D call: TRBD2 (6 bases). Trimming stripped 3 bases from V and 5 bases from J, with 14 bases between. The CDR3 spans 14 residues. Germline loops: CDR1 LNHDA, CDR2 SQIVND (reference sequence). CDR3 in DNA: TGTGCCAGTAGTATGGGGTCCAGGGAGGACGAGCAGTACTTC. It is translated as CASSMGSREDEQYF.